One and the same sample provided the 32 T cell receptor beta chains below, sequenced in a study of shared clonotypes between healthy human individuals. Profiling relied on immunoSEQ multiplex PCR, and the TCRdb table lists in-frame clones only, not all of them. The table has approximately 530,000 clones, about 96% seen once. Specimen: naive CD4+ T cells sorted from blood. Sample subset: CD45RA+ positively selected. Receptor source: a woman in her twenties or thirties in good health.

The V call is TRBV7-2, the J call TRBJ2-7; 12 bases fit TRBD2. Germline V gene lookup returns CDR1 SGHTA and CDR2 FQGNSA. The CDR3 extends over 15 amino acids. V lost 5 bases, J lost 7 bases, and 9 bases stayed unmatched. CDR3 DNA: TGTGCCAGCAGCCTCGGACTAGCGGGACTCCTGGAGCAGTACTTC. Residues: CASSLGLAGLLEQYF.

The V and J genes are TRBV5-4 and TRBJ1-2, with 8 bases identical to TRBD1. The V segment lost 4 bases and the J segment 4 bases; nucleotides outside the gene matches: 9. This CDR3 contains 15 residues. Per the germline V gene, CDR1 is SGHNT and CDR2 is YYREEE (reference sequence). The CDR3 sequence is CASSGSRGQSYGYTF. Here the CDR3 DNA reads TGTGCCAGCAGCGGAAGCAGGGGGCAGAGCTATGGCTACACCTTC.

The J gene is TRBJ1-4, the V gene TRBV4-1; D uncertain. Germline V gene sequence: CDR1 MGHRA, CDR2 YSYEKL. The CDR3 length is 14 residues. V lost 5 bases, J lost 7 bases, and 14 bases lay in between. In DNA form, the CDR3 reads TGCGCCAGCAGCAAGACCCCGGGGATTGAAAAACTGTTTTTT. This translates into CASSKTPGIEKLFF.

This sequence joins TRBV6-5 and TRBJ2-3; a weak D match, TRBD1 (5 bases). This CDR3 has 15 residues. Germline V gene data show CDR1 as MNHEY and CDR2 as SVGAGI. V lost 5 bases and J 7 bases, leaving 19 bases between the germline ends. The CDR3 bases are TGTGCCAGCAGTCCGAGCACAGGACCACCGTATACGCAGTATTTT. It codes for CASSPSTGPPYTQYF.

The chain recombines TRBV27 with TRBJ2-1; tentative D call: TRBD2 (7 bases). The germline V and J ends were trimmed by 6 bases and 2 bases, with 17 bases remaining between them. Germline V gene data show CDR1 as MNHEY and CDR2 as SMNVEV (reference sequence). This CDR3 has 16 amino acids. CDR3 sequence: CASSSRRGRAYNEQFF. The CDR3 coding sequence is TGTGCCAGCAGCTCCCGGAGGGGGAGGGCCTACAATGAGCAGTTCTTC.

This chain connects TRBV4-1 to TRBJ2-1, with TRBD2 matching 12 bases. This CDR3 has 20 residues. Looked up from germline, CDR1 is MGHRA and CDR2 is YSYEKL. V shed 4 bases and J 6 bases; nucleotides not matched to a gene: 19. CDR3 DNA sequence: TGCGCCAGCAGCCCACCCTGGTTCGGACTAGCGGGGAGGGTAGGCAATGAGCAGTTCTTC. Its protein product is CASSPPWFGLAGRVGNEQFF.

The rearrangement uses TRBV2 and TRBJ1-2, with D possibly being TRBD1 (6 bases). Germline CDR1 SNHLY, CDR2 FYNNEI. The V end was cut by 4 bases, the J end by 7 bases, with 19 bases between. The CDR3 sequence is 15 residues long. CDR3 sequence: CASSVVEYQGRGYTF. The CDR3 nucleotides are TGTGCCAGCAGTGTGGTAGAATATCAGGGGCGTGGCTACACCTTC.

The chain carries TRBV28 and TRBJ2-7, with 7 bases lining up with TRBD2. The germline CDR1 and CDR2 sequences are MDHEN and SYDVKM. Trimming took 5 bases from V and 2 from J; bases not matched to a gene: 12. The CDR3 runs 16 residues. This CDR3 is CASSTPGLTFAYEQYF. The CDR3 coding sequence is TGTGCCAGCAGTACACCGGGACTAACTTTTGCCTACGAGCAGTACTTC.

The gene calls are TRBV7-2 and TRBJ1-2; 9 bases match TRBD1. The CDR3 is made up of 16 amino acids. Germline assignment: CDR1 SGHTA and CDR2 FQGNSA. The V gene end was trimmed by 1 base and the J gene end by 4 bases; junction bases not matched to a gene: 7. The CDR3 loop is CASSLDTGGTGYGYTF. For the CDR3, the DNA is TGTGCCAGCAGCTTAGACACAGGGGGCACGGGCTATGGCTACACCTTC.

This rearrangement joins TRBV7-9 to TRBJ1-1; possibly TRBD1 for D (6 bases). V gave up 5 bases and J gave up 6 bases, with 16 bases separating them. Germline assignment: CDR1 SEHNR and CDR2 FQNEAQ (reference sequence). The CDR3 extends over 14 amino acids. The CDR3 spells CASSPPGARAEAFF. CDR3 nucleotides: TGTGCCAGCAGCCCTCCGGGGGCGAGGGCTGAAGCTTTCTTT. Full variable domain (missing parts from reference TRBV7-9 and TRBJ1-1): DTGVSQNPRHKITKRGQNVTFRCDPISEHNRLYWYRQTLGQGPEFLTYFQNEAQLEKSRLLSDRFSAERPKGSFSTLEIQRTEQGDSAMYLCASSPPGARAEAFFGQGTRLTVV.

Note on this clone: The junction departs from germline at one end; a sequencing error may be responsible. The chain recombines TRBV10-2 with TRBJ2-7, with a tentative D call TRBD2 (5 bases). CDR1 and CDR2 from the germline V gene are WSHSY and SAAADI. The CDR3 loop spans 13 amino acids. In DNA, the CDR3 is TGCGCCAGCGGTGACGGGCGGGTCTACGAGCAGTACTTC. Amino acids: CASGDGRVYEQYF.

J is TRBJ1-2 and V is TRBV28, with 8 bases that match TRBD1. J was trimmed by 0 bases and V by 6 bases; bases with no gene match: 6. The length of the CDR3 is 15 residues. Germline values: CDR1 MDHEN, CDR2 SYDVKM. CDR3 in DNA: TGTGCCAGCAGCAGACAGGGGCCCTCTAACTATGGCTACACCTTC. Encoded protein: CASSRQGPSNYGYTF.

CDR3 DNA: TGTGCCAGCACGTCAACCGGGACAGGGAGGTACCGTGGCTACACCTTC. It yields the protein CASTSTGTGRYRGYTF. This chain joins TRBV27 and TRBJ1-2, with TRBD1 matching 9 bases. Per the germline V gene, CDR1 is MNHEY and CDR2 is SMNVEV (reference sequence). V was pared by 7 bases and J by 7 bases, with 16 bases of the junction left unmatched. The CDR3 has 16 amino acids.

The chain employs TRBV4-1 and TRBJ1-4, with D uncertain. Germline V gives CDR1 MGHRA, CDR2 YSYEKL. V gave up 4 bases and J gave up 3 bases, with 15 bases separating them. The CDR3 loop spans 16 amino acids. The CDR3 spells CASSPHQVFANEKLFF. The CDR3, as DNA: TGCGCCAGCAGCCCACACCAGGTCTTTGCTAATGAAAAACTGTTTTTT.

The chain couples TRBV2 to TRBJ2-7; 7 bases fit TRBD1. CDR1 and CDR2 (germline): SNHLY, FYNNEI. The trim removed 2 bases at V and 6 bases at J, leaving 4 bases unmatched. This CDR3 spans 13 amino acids. The chain's CDR3 is CASSEREGAEQYF. CDR3 nucleotides: TGTGCCAGCAGTGAACGTGAGGGGGCCGAGCAGTACTTC.

V usage is TRBV9 and J usage is TRBJ2-7; the D gene is possibly TRBD2 (6 bases). In germline, CDR1 is SGDLS, CDR2 YYNGEE. Trimming took 0 bases from V and 2 from J, leaving 15 bases between them. There are 16 residues in the CDR3. Here the CDR3 reads CASSVGERVRTYEQYF. CDR3 DNA: TGTGCCAGCAGCGTAGGGGAGCGGGTAAGGACCTACGAGCAGTACTTC.

The V gene is TRBV7-2, the J gene TRBJ1-3; D gene uncertain. The CDR3 consists of 14 residues. The V gene's germline CDR1 is SGHTA and CDR2 FQGNSA. Trimming shortened V by 1 base and J by 4 bases, and 8 bases separated the two germline ends. CDR3: CASSLGGTGNTIYF. The CDR3 DNA follows: TGTGCCAGCAGCTTAGGCGGTACCGGAAACACCATATATTTT.

Comments on this clone: This same CDR3 is encoded by further DNA sequences in the sample. The rearrangement links TRBV5-1 to TRBJ2-7, with 14 bases that match TRBD2. The CDR3 runs 15 residues. Germline V gene lookup returns CDR1 SGHRS and CDR2 YFSETQ. V lost 4 bases and J lost 3; bases outside the gene matches: 3. CDR3 sequence: CASSLGTSGSYEQYF. Written as DNA, the CDR3 is TGCGCCAGCAGCCTAGGGACTAGCGGGAGCTACGAGCAGTACTTC.

The V gene is TRBV6-5, the J gene TRBJ2-7; the D is unclear. Germline V lookup: CDR1 MNHEY, CDR2 SVGAGI. Trimming took off 0 bases at V and 0 bases at J, with 12 bases between the two ends. CDR3 length: 16 residues. Written as DNA, the CDR3 is TGTGCCAGCAGTTACTCACCCTACCCTAGCTCCTACGAGCAGTACTTC. Translation gives CASSYSPYPSSYEQYF.

This chain connects TRBV5-4 to TRBJ2-7, with 10 bases that match TRBD2. The CDR3 loop spans 15 amino acids. Trimming cost V 4 bases and J 5 bases; bases outside gene matches: 9. Germline lookup yields CDR1 SGHNT and CDR2 YYREEE (reference sequence). CDR3 loop: CASSETSGLNHEQYF. The CDR3 DNA follows: TGTGCCAGCAGCGAGACTAGCGGGTTAAACCACGAGCAGTACTTC.

The J gene is TRBJ2-7, the V gene TRBV6-9, with a weak D call TRBD1 (6 bases). V was cut by 5 bases and J by 5 bases, with 25 bases left in between. The CDR3 contains 17 residues. Germline CDR1 is MNHGY and CDR2 is SVAAGI. CDR3 coding DNA: TGTGCCAGCAGTCCGACGTGGGACACAGATCCCCCCCACGAGCAGTACTTC. Translation gives CASSPTWDTDPPHEQYF.

The genes are TRBV30 and TRBJ2-1, with 9 positions matching TRBD2. V gave up 8 bases and J gave up 4 bases; unmatched junction bases: 9. The CDR3 totals 14 residues. Germline CDR1 reads GTSNPN; CDR2 reads SVGIG (reference sequence). The CDR3 sequence: CAPGGTSRYNEQFF. The CDR3 DNA sequence: TGTGCCCCGGGGGGGACTAGCCGATACAATGAGCAGTTCTTC.

The CDR3 sequence is CASSELYSGTDTQYF. CDR3 nucleotide sequence: TGCGCCAGCAGTGAGTTGTACTCTGGCACAGATACGCAGTATTTT. The genes are TRBV10-1 and TRBJ2-3, with D hard to call. The CDR3 contains 15 residues. V was trimmed by 1 base and J by 1 base, leaving 9 bases between them. The germline CDR1 and CDR2 sequences are WNHNN and SYGVQD (reference sequence).

This chain links TRBV20-1 with TRBJ2-5; D is unresolved. V was clipped by 4 bases and J by 1 base, with 1 base between them. The CDR3 covers 10 residues. Germline V gene data show CDR1 as DFQATT and CDR2 as SNEGSKA (reference sequence). CDR3 DNA sequence: TGCAGTGCTACCCAAGAGACCCAGTACTTC. This gives the protein CSATQETQYF.

The V call is TRBV19, the J call TRBJ1-5, with D possibly being TRBD1 (5 bases). The V and J ends lost 6 bases and 6 bases respectively, with 18 bases between them. Germline loops: CDR1 LNHDA, CDR2 SQIVND (reference sequence). This CDR3 has 15 residues. CDR3 sequence: CASRWTREVRQPQHF. In DNA form, the CDR3 reads TGTGCCAGTAGATGGACACGGGAAGTACGTCAGCCCCAGCATTTT. Filled out from reference TRBV19 and TRBJ1-5, the complete variable domain reads DGGITQSPKYLFRKEGQNVTLSCEQNLNHDAMYWYRQDPGQGLRLIYYSQIVNDFQKGDIAEGYSVSREKKESFPLTVTSAQKNPTAFYLCASRWTREVRQPQHFGDGTRLSIL.

This rearrangement joins TRBV7-6 to TRBJ2-3; possibly TRBD2 for D (5 bases). The ends were cut back, 0 bases at V and 2 bases at J, with 9 bases in the middle. The CDR3 extends over 15 amino acids. Germline lookup yields CDR1 SGHVS and CDR2 FNYEAQ. The CDR3 DNA follows: TGTGCCAGCAGCTTAGCAGCGGTGACCACAGATACGCAGTATTTT. This gives the protein CASSLAAVTTDTQYF.

The genes are TRBV19 and TRBJ2-5; D may be TRBD1 or TRBD2 (6 bases each). V was trimmed by 5 bases and J by 1 base, leaving 17 bases between them. CDR1 is LNHDA, CDR2 SQIVND, per germline (reference sequence). CDR3 size: 16 residues. The CDR3 DNA reads TGTGCCAGTAGTGCCGGGGGCTCCTCGGGCCAAGAGACCCAGTACTTC. It yields the protein CASSAGGSSGQETQYF. The variable domain in full, with the rest retrieved from reference TRBV19 and TRBJ2-5, is DGGITQSPKYLFRKEGQNVTLSCEQNLNHDAMYWYRQDPGQGLRLIYYSQIVNDFQKGDIAEGYSVSREKKESFPLTVTSAQKNPTAFYLCASSAGGSSGQETQYFGPGTRLLVL.

The chain recombines TRBV2 with TRBJ1-1; possibly TRBD1 for D (5 bases). The V gene lost 3 bases and the J gene lost 10 bases, with 15 bases spanning the gap. Germline V gives CDR1 SNHLY, CDR2 FYNNEI. This CDR3 is built from 13 residues. CDR3 nucleotides: TGTGCCAGCAGTGAGGGAGGAAAGCAGGGAGCTTTCTTT. It translates to CASSEGGKQGAFF.

The genes are TRBV28 and TRBJ2-7, with a possible D match to TRBD1 (6 bases). Germline lookup yields CDR1 MDHEN and CDR2 SYDVKM. The germline V and J ends were trimmed by 5 bases and 6 bases, with 14 bases remaining between them. The CDR3 totals 13 residues. CDR3 nucleotide sequence: TGTGCCAGCAGTCCGCGGACAGTCCGCGAGCAGTACTTC. Translated: CASSPRTVREQYF.

CDR3 coding DNA: TGTGCCAGCAGCTCCAACACAGGCTACGAGCAGTACTTC. Amino acid sequence: CASSSNTGYEQYF. J is TRBJ2-7 and V is TRBV11-2; D possibly corresponds to TRBD1 (5 bases). The CDR3 extends over 13 amino acids. Trimming cost V 4 bases and J 3 bases, with 10 bases left between them. Per the germline V gene, CDR1 is SGHAT and CDR2 is FQNNGV.

The V and J genes are TRBV28 and TRBJ1-2; D gene uncertain. Trimming left V 6 bases short and J 8 bases short, with 13 bases between. This CDR3 region has 12 residues. Looked up from germline, CDR1 is MDHEN and CDR2 is SYDVKM. The CDR3 protein is CASSWEGLGYTF. For the CDR3, the DNA is TGTGCCAGCAGCTGGGAGGGCCTGGGCTACACCTTC.

The V gene is TRBV27, the J gene TRBJ2-7; D is uncertain. V was trimmed by 0 bases and J by 1 base, leaving 10 bases between them. The germline V gene encodes CDR1 MNHEY and CDR2 SMNVEV (reference sequence). This CDR3 has 15 residues. CDR3 protein: CASSLSPGRSYEQYF. CDR3 sequence (DNA): TGTGCCAGCAGTTTATCCCCCGGAAGGTCCTACGAGCAGTACTTC.